One and the same sample provided the 20 T cell receptor beta chains below, sequenced in a study of T cell repertoires in aging, cancer and after chemotherapy. The template was genomic DNA from peripheral blood, not RNA. Rearranged V-D-J TRB sequences were amplified with a mixed TRB-A/B primer pool. TCRdb called the multiplex PCR reads again in MiXCR, with one record for every CDR3 protein. The profile shows 2,500 to 3,500 distinct CDR3 sequences, 25% of them singletons. The source material was blood. Every receptor here comes from a human donor with a solid tumor.

By share of the sample, this clonotype is medium-sized. The J gene is TRBJ1-2, the V gene TRBV27; D is unclear. CDR3 length equals 15 residues. CDR1 is MNHEY, CDR2 SMNVEV, per germline (reference sequence). V was trimmed by 3 bases and J by 4 bases, leaving 15 bases between them. CDR3 sequence reads: CASSFLGGRSYGYTF. For the CDR3, the DNA is TGTGCCAGCAGTTTTCTTGGTGGTCGATCCTATGGCTACACCTTC.

Points on this clonotype: This may be a read error, as it is one base from a much larger clone. In DNA form, the CDR3 reads TGTGCCAGTAGTGACGGGACAGGGAACACCGGGGAGCTGTTTTTT. Amino acid sequence: CASSDGTGNTGELFF. The chain couples TRBV19 to TRBJ2-2, with TRBD1 matching 8 bases. V shed 5 bases and J 1 base; nucleotides not matched to a gene: 3. CDR1 is LNHDA and CDR2 is SQIVND in the germline V gene (reference sequence). The CDR3 consists of 15 residues.

For this clonotype: A much larger clone differs by one base, so this may be a read error. This chain's CDR3 is CDTSRVPGRENTEAFF. In nucleotides, the CDR3 is TGTGACACCAGCAGGGTCCCGGGGAGGGAGAACACTGAAGCTTTCTTT. The rearrangement joins TRBV15 to TRBJ1-1; weak D call: TRBD1 (5 bases). Germline-derived CDR1 and CDR2 are LNHNV and YYDKDF (reference sequence). The length of the CDR3 is 16 residues.

This clonotype has just a few counts. The chain recombines TRBV27 with TRBJ2-5, with TRBD2 as a possible D gene (6 bases). V was shortened by 5 bases and J by 4 bases, with 14 bases between the two germline ends. The CDR3 contains 14 residues. Germline V CDR1 and CDR2: MNHEY, SMNVEV (reference sequence). Written as DNA, the CDR3 is TGTGCCAGCAGTGGAGGGTTAAACCGAGAGACCCAGTACTTC. Amino acids: CASSGGLNRETQYF.

This clonotype is labeled medium-sized (0.01 to 0.1%). CDR3 sequence reads: CASSIGTGASNEQFF. CDR3 DNA sequence: TGTGCCAGTAGTATAGGGACAGGGGCCTCTAATGAGCAGTTCTTC. This chain connects TRBV19 to TRBJ2-1, with 9 bases aligning to TRBD1. Germline assignment: CDR1 LNHDA and CDR2 SQIVND (reference sequence). This CDR3 comprises 15 residues. V was clipped by 1 base and J by 7 bases; unmatched bases: 5. Full variable domain (rest looked up from reference TRBV19 and TRBJ2-1): DGGITQSPKYLFRKEGQNVTLSCEQNLNHDAMYWYRQDPGQGLRLIYYSQIVNDFQKGDIAEGYSVSREKKESFPLTVTSAQKNPTAFYLCASSIGTGASNEQFFGPGTRLTVL.

This clonotype was picked up one time. This sequence may be a read error, since a much larger clone differs from it by one base. The rearrangement joins TRBV5-6 to TRBJ2-3; perhaps D is TRBD1 or TRBD2 (5 bases each). CDR3 length: 14 residues. The V gene lost 2 bases and the J gene lost 7 bases, with 14 bases spanning the gap. The germline CDR1 and CDR2 sequences are SGHDT and YYEEEE. The CDR3 DNA reads as TGTGCCAGCAGCTTCCCAGGGAGTGGACATACGCAGTATTTT. Amino acids: CASSFPGSGHTQYF.

This rearrangement joins TRBV6-2 or TRBV6-3 to TRBJ2-4; D perhaps matches TRBD2 (5 bases). The ends were cut back, 5 bases at V and 8 bases at J, with 13 bases in the middle. Germline V gives CDR1 MNHEY, CDR2 SVGEGT. There are 13 residues in the CDR3. CDR3 loop: CASSPSTGDIQYF. As DNA, the CDR3 is TGTGCCAGCAGTCCATCCACCGGGGACATTCAGTACTTC.

By proportion, this clonotype is medium-sized. The chain has TRBV6-1 and TRBJ2-3; no clear D gene. Germline lookup yields CDR1 MNHNS and CDR2 SASEGT. The CDR3 has 13 amino acids. V lost 4 bases to trimming and J lost 3 bases, with 8 bases between them. The CDR3 protein is CASSVAGTDTQYF. In DNA form, the CDR3 reads TGTGCCAGCAGTGTTGCTGGTACAGATACGCAGTATTTT.

Relative to its sample, this clonotype is medium-sized (0.01 to 0.1%). The rearrangement uses TRBV6-2 or TRBV6-3 and TRBJ2-2, with D tentatively TRBD1 (6 bases). Trimming stripped 5 bases from V and 5 bases from J, with 6 bases between. The CDR3 is 12 residues long. Germline-derived CDR1 and CDR2 are MNHEY and SVGEGT. The chain's CDR3 is CASSRGTGELFF. The DNA of the CDR3 is TGTGCCAGCAGTAGGGGGACCGGGGAGCTGTTTTTT.

The J gene is TRBJ2-1, the V gene TRBV6-5; no firm D call. Germline-derived CDR1 and CDR2 are MNHEY and SVGAGI. V was cut by 0 bases and J by 13 bases, with 10 bases left in between. The CDR3 runs to 12 residues. CDR3 protein: CASSYSAPGQFF. The DNA of the CDR3 is TGTGCCAGCAGTTACTCGGCCCCCGGACAGTTCTTC.

The genes are TRBV15 and TRBJ2-1; 7 positions match TRBD2. In germline, CDR1 is LNHNV, CDR2 YYDKDF (reference sequence). The junction had 12 bases not matched to a gene; V was cut back by 0 bases and J by 13 bases. This CDR3 contains 15 residues. The DNA for the CDR3 is TGTGCCACCAGCAGAGATGCGGGAGAAGGGGAGACCCAGTTCTTC. It is translated as CATSRDAGEGETQFF.

As for this clonotype: A much larger clonotype is one base distant, so this may be a read error. The V and J genes are TRBV29-1 and TRBJ2-5; the D gene is possibly TRBD2 (6 bases). Germline-derived CDR1 and CDR2 are SQVTM and ANQGSEA. The CDR3 is 11 residues long. CDR3 nucleotide sequence: TGCGGCGCTGCCGGGGGAGAGACCCAGTACTTC. Protein product: CGAAGGETQYF.

V and J are TRBV13 and TRBJ2-2, with unresolved D. Trimming stripped 3 bases from V and 5 bases from J, with 13 bases between. This CDR3 region has 15 residues. The germline V gene encodes CDR1 PRHDT and CDR2 FYEKMQ (reference sequence). CDR3 nucleotides: TGTGCCAGCAGCTTGACCTGGGGTAGGACCGGGGAGCTGTTTTTT. This encodes CASSLTWGRTGELFF.

The sample holds a few counts of this clonotype. The chain links TRBV28 to TRBJ2-2; no clear D. The V gene's germline CDR1 is MDHEN and CDR2 SYDVKM. V was clipped by 9 bases and J by 4 bases, with 21 bases between them. The CDR3 extends over 16 amino acids. This chain's CDR3 is CASLNPLVGITGELFF. CDR3 in DNA: TGTGCCAGTTTGAACCCTCTCGTTGGAATCACCGGGGAGCTGTTTTTT.

This chain links TRBV6-5 with TRBJ1-6; no definite D call. This CDR3 has 15 residues. Germline loops: CDR1 MNHEY, CDR2 SVGAGI. V dropped 5 bases and J dropped 7 bases, with 15 bases sitting between them. Here the CDR3 reads CASSGLGLRNSPLHF. DNA of the CDR3: TGTGCCAGCAGTGGCCTAGGGCTGCGGAATTCACCCCTCCACTTT.

This clonotype is medium-sized (0.01 to 0.1%) within its sample. J is TRBJ1-2 and V is TRBV12-3 or TRBV12-4; 7 positions agree with TRBD1. J lost 4 bases, V lost 5 bases, and 7 bases had no gene match. This CDR3 has 14 residues. This chain's CDR3 is CASSLTGALYGYTF. The CDR3, as DNA: TGTGCCAGCAGTCTAACAGGGGCACTCTATGGCTACACCTTC.

This clonotype is medium-sized (0.01 to 0.1%) by share. The rearrangement joins TRBV7-9 to TRBJ2-6, with TRBD1 matching over 9 bases. Trimming at V came to 4 bases and at J to 1 base, leaving 5 bases not matched to a gene. Germline V gene data show CDR1 as SEHNR and CDR2 as FQNEAQ (reference sequence). This CDR3 is built from 17 residues. The CDR3 protein is CASSSDRGSSGANVLTF. In DNA form, the CDR3 reads TGTGCCAGCAGCTCAGACAGGGGGTCGTCTGGGGCCAACGTCCTGACTTTC.

The chain employs TRBV19 and TRBJ1-2; D call uncertain. The V end lost 2 bases, the J end lost 4 bases, and 11 bases lay between the germline ends. The CDR3 is 14 residues long. The germline V gene encodes CDR1 LNHDA and CDR2 SQIVND (reference sequence). The CDR3 spells CASSISDLRYGYTF. The CDR3 DNA follows: TGTGCCAGTAGTATATCGGATCTGCGCTATGGCTACACCTTC. Supplemented by reference TRBV19 and TRBJ1-2, the full variable domain reads DGGITQSPKYLFRKEGQNVTLSCEQNLNHDAMYWYRQDPGQGLRLIYYSQIVNDFQKGDIAEGYSVSREKKESFPLTVTSAQKNPTAFYLCASSISDLRYGYTFGSGTRLTVV.

By share, this clonotype ranks as medium-sized. CDR3 protein: CASSLGTDYGYTF. The CDR3 DNA reads TGTGCCAGCAGTTTAGGGACGGACTATGGCTACACCTTC. The chain joins TRBV12-3 or TRBV12-4 to TRBJ1-2; D unclear. The CDR3 consists of 13 residues. V lost 1 base and J lost 3, with 6 bases in between.

This chain connects TRBV5-4 to TRBJ1-1; D is unresolved. The CDR3 length is 12 residues. The V gene's germline CDR1 is SGHNT and CDR2 YYREEE (reference sequence). Trimming took 2 bases from V and 1 from J, leaving 3 bases between them. This chain's CDR3 is CASSFPNTEAFF. CDR3 in DNA: TGTGCCAGCAGCTTCCCGAACACTGAAGCTTTCTTT. Full variable domain (remainder filled in from reference TRBV5-4 and TRBJ1-1): ETGVTQSPTHLIKTRGQQVTLRCSSQSGHNTVSWYQQALGQGPQFIFQYYREEENGRGNFPPRFSGLQFPNYSSELNVNALELDDSALYLCASSFPNTEAFFGQGTRLTVV.